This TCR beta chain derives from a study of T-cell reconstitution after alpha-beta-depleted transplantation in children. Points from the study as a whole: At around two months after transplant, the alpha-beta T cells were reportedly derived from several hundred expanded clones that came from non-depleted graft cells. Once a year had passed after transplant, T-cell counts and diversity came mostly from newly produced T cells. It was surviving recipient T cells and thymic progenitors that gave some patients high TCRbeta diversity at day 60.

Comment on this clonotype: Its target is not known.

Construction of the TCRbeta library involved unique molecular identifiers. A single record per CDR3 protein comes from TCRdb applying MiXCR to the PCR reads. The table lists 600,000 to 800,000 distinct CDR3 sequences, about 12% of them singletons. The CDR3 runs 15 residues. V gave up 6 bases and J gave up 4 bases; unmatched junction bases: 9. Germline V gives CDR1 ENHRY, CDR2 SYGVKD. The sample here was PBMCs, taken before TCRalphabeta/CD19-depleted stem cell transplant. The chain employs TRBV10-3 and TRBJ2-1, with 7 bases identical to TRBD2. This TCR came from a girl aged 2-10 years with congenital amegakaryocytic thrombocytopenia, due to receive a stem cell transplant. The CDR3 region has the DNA TGTGCCATCAGGGGACTTGGCGGGGGATACAATGAGCAGTTCTTC. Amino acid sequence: CAIRGLGGGYNEQFF.